The following is a TCR beta chain sequence with its context. No antigen is known for it. This specimen comes from a study of OX40 agonist ivuxolimab in advanced cancers. Across the study: A history of anti-PD-1, anti-PD-L1 or anti-CTLA-4 therapy was acceptable, and 40% to 45% had some.

General study results and limits: Low levels of normalized T-cell clonal expansion also appeared in some nonresponders. Some of the lowest clonal expansion was seen in partial responders at 0.1-3.0 mg/kg.

Clones were read by immunoSEQ multiplex PCR, and TCRdb kept only the in-frame ones, dropping some. The table shows 50,000 to 70,000 clones, with roughly 81% occurring only once. Germline V lookup: CDR1 KGHSH, CDR2 LQKENI. V was shortened by 4 bases and J by 2 bases, with 17 bases between the two germline ends. The CDR3 contains 16 residues. The clonotype comes from an adult with an advanced solid tumor such as melanoma, head and neck, liver or kidney cancer. V usage is TRBV18 and J usage is TRBJ2-5; weak D call: TRBD2 (6 bases). The sequences come from CD4+ or CD8+ T cells sorted from blood, collected in a trial of the OX40 agonist ivuxolimab. CDR3 loop: CASSLFSGTSQETQYF. CDR3 DNA sequence: TGTGCCAGCTCACTATTTTCCGGGACTTCTCAAGAGACCCAGTACTTC.